This entry lists 18 T cell receptor beta chains sequenced from one sample in a study of blood T cell repertoires in COVID-19. Profiled with immunoSEQ multiplex PCR; TCRdb holds only in-frame clones, not every one. The data contain about 89,000 clones, about 77% of them seen just once; the ten biggest clones take up approximately 6.3%. Sequencing used peripheral blood. These receptors all stem from a man aged 65 to 85 with COVID-19, enrolled during active disease.

About this clone: A much bigger clone sits one base away, suggesting this may be a read error. This chain joins TRBV12-5 and TRBJ1-1; possible D gene TRBD1, 6 bases. V was cut by 1 base and J by 4 bases, with 10 bases left in between. The CDR3 has 14 amino acids. The germline V gene encodes CDR1 LGHNT and CDR2 FRNRAP. In nucleotides, the CDR3 is TGTGCTAGTGGTTTGGGGACAGAGGGCACTGAAGCTTTCTTT. As protein: CASGLGTEGTEAFF.

The chain is built from TRBV4-1 and TRBJ1-1; 10 positions match TRBD1. The CDR3 is 14 residues long. Trimming at V came to 4 bases and at J to 5 bases, leaving 4 bases not matched to a gene. Germline V gives CDR1 MGHRA, CDR2 YSYEKL. CDR3 protein: CASSLDRGRTEAFF. The CDR3 DNA is TGCGCCAGCAGCCTCGACAGGGGGCGTACTGAAGCTTTCTTT.

The V gene is TRBV5-1, the J gene TRBJ2-1; the D gene is possibly TRBD2 (7 bases). CDR1 and CDR2 (germline): SGHRS, YFSETQ. The CDR3 spans 16 residues. Deletions cut 4 bases from V and 9 bases from J, with 23 bases between. The CDR3 is CASSPRGGPSFGEQFF. The CDR3 bases are TGCGCCAGCAGCCCGAGGGGGGGCCCCAGTTTTGGTGAGCAGTTCTTC.

V is TRBV27 and J is TRBJ2-3, with TRBD1 as a possible D gene (6 bases). Trimming stripped 3 bases from V and 1 base from J, with 8 bases between. Germline lookup yields CDR1 MNHEY and CDR2 SMNVEV (reference sequence). The CDR3 consists of 14 residues. The CDR3 loop reads CASSFRQGTDTQYF. CDR3 nucleotide sequence: TGTGCCAGCAGTTTTAGACAGGGCACAGATACGCAGTATTTT.

V usage is TRBV5-5 and J usage is TRBJ1-1, with TRBD1 identical over 8 bases. CDR1 is SGHKS and CDR2 is YYEKEE in the germline V gene (reference sequence). V was clipped by 4 bases and J by 2 bases; unmatched bases: 10. This CDR3 is 16 amino acids long. This chain's CDR3 is CASSPRQGSENTEAFF. In nucleotides, the CDR3 is TGTGCCAGCAGCCCGCGACAGGGGTCGGAAAACACTGAAGCTTTCTTT.

Here the CDR3 DNA reads TGCGCCAGCAGCCCCGGACAGGGCTGGGAAAAACTGTTTTTT. This translates into CASSPGQGWEKLFF. The chain couples TRBV5-1 to TRBJ1-4, with TRBD1 matching 8 bases. Trimming took 4 bases from V and 8 from J; bases not matched to a gene: 7. Germline CDR1 SGHRS, CDR2 YFSETQ. The CDR3 is made up of 14 amino acids.

This clone came up a few times. J is TRBJ2-2 and V is TRBV4-1; 10 bases agree with TRBD2. The trim removed 1 base at V and 5 bases at J, leaving 10 bases unmatched. Germline CDR1 and CDR2: MGHRA and YSYEKL. The CDR3 is 18 amino acids. This chain's CDR3 is CASSQGGLAGVGTGELFF. The CDR3 nucleotides are TGCGCCAGCAGCCAAGGTGGGCTAGCGGGAGTGGGAACCGGGGAGCTGTTTTTT.

Only a few counts were recorded for this clone. V gene TRBV18 combines with J gene TRBJ1-5; possible D gene TRBD1, 6 bases. Trimming shortened V by 3 bases and J by 1 base, and 10 bases separated the two germline ends. This CDR3 contains 15 residues. Germline values: CDR1 KGHSH, CDR2 LQKENI. The chain's CDR3 is CASSPPGASNQPQHF. The CDR3, as DNA: TGTGCCAGCTCACCGCCAGGGGCGAGCAATCAGCCCCAGCATTTT.

This chain joins TRBV11-3 and TRBJ1-6, with D possibly TRBD1 on 5 matching bases. V was clipped by 4 bases and J by 11 bases, with 12 bases between them. Germline loops: CDR1 SGHNT, CDR2 YENEEA. This CDR3 spans 13 amino acids. The CDR3 loop reads CASSSGGYPPLHF. CDR3 DNA sequence: TGTGCCAGCAGCTCCGGGGGTTATCCACCCCTCCACTTT.

This clone was detected only a few times. The chain couples TRBV6-5 to TRBJ1-1, with D unresolved. The V gene's germline CDR1 is MNHEY and CDR2 SVGAGI. CDR3 length equals 14 residues. Trimming took off 5 bases at V and 7 bases at J, with 17 bases between the two ends. The CDR3 DNA sequence: TGTGCCAGCAGTCCTACACGGGGAGGTAGTGAAGCTTTCTTT. It is translated as CASSPTRGGSEAFF.

This rearrangement joins TRBV5-1 to TRBJ1-3; D is undetermined. From germline, CDR1 is SGHRS and CDR2 YFSETQ. The CDR3 is made up of 14 amino acids. V lost 0 bases and J lost 4, with 8 bases in between. CDR3 bases: TGCGCCAGCAGCTTGGCCTCCAGGGGAAACACCATATATTTT. Encoded protein: CASSLASRGNTIYF. Variable domain in full (rest from reference TRBV5-1 and TRBJ1-3): KAGVTQTPRYLIKTRGQQVTLSCSPISGHRSVSWYQQTPGQGLQFLFEYFSETQRNKGNFPGRFSGRQFSNSRSEMNVSTLELGDSALYLCASSLASRGNTIYFGEGSWLTVV.

The rearrangement joins TRBV19 to TRBJ2-2; 7 bases are a match to TRBD2. The CDR3 loop spans 15 amino acids. V was pared by 7 bases and J by 0 bases, with 5 bases of the junction left unmatched. Germline values: CDR1 LNHDA, CDR2 SQIVND (reference sequence). DNA of the CDR3: TGTGCCAGTAAATCCGGACTAGCGAACACCGGGGAGCTGTTTTTT. Protein: CASKSGLANTGELFF. Full variable domain (remainder filled in from reference TRBV19 and TRBJ2-2): DGGITQSPKYLFRKEGQNVTLSCEQNLNHDAMYWYRQDPGQGLRLIYYSQIVNDFQKGDIAEGYSVSREKKESFPLTVTSAQKNPTAFYLCASKSGLANTGELFFGEGSRLTVL.

The chain carries TRBV3-1 (or the pseudogene TRBV3-2) and TRBJ2-5; D remains ambiguous. Germline V gene data show CDR1 as LGHDT and CDR2 as YNNKEL (reference sequence). The V and J ends lost 4 bases and 2 bases respectively, with 14 bases between them. The CDR3 has 15 amino acids. In nucleotides, the CDR3 is TGTGCCAGCAGCCCCACCCTTAGCCGACAAGAGACCCAGTACTTC. It translates to CASSPTLSRQETQYF.

This clone was recorded once. V gene TRBV23-1 combines with J gene TRBJ1-1, with 9 bases that match TRBD1. TRBV23-1 is marked as an open reading frame, function uncertain. The V and J ends lost 11 bases and 0 bases, in that order; junction bases with no gene match: 4. The CDR3 sequence is 13 residues long. The CDR3 reads CAGRTGVNTEAFF. CDR3 nucleotides: TGCGCCGGAAGGACAGGGGTGAACACTGAAGCTTTCTTT.

V and J are TRBV3-1 (or the pseudogene TRBV3-2) and TRBJ1-1; D may be TRBD1 (6 bases). The CDR3 has 14 amino acids. Per germline, CDR1 LGHDT and CDR2 YNNKEL (reference sequence). With 11 bases removed from V and 5 bases from J, the gap between germline ends came to 21 bases. CDR3 in amino acids: CARVTGFLMTEAFF. The CDR3 region has the DNA TGTGCCCGCGTTACAGGGTTCCTAATGACTGAAGCTTTCTTT.

The chain is built from TRBV5-6 and TRBJ1-6, with unresolved D. CDR1 SGHDT and CDR2 YYEEEE come from the germline V gene. The V and J ends lost 4 bases and 0 bases respectively, with 14 bases between them. CDR3 size: 17 residues. CDR3 nucleotide sequence: TGTGCCAGCAGCACGGTCACCGAGAGCTCCTATAATTCACCCCTCCACTTT. This sequence encodes CASSTVTESSYNSPLHF. The variable domain in full, completed from reference TRBV5-6 and TRBJ1-6, reads DAGVTQSPTHLIKTRGQQVTLRCSPKSGHDTVSWYQQALGQGPQFIFQYYEEEERQRGNFPDRFSGHQFPNYSSELNVNALLLGDSALYLCASSTVTESSYNSPLHFGNGTRLTVT.

This clone was counted at least ten times. The rearrangement links TRBV6-2 or TRBV6-3 to TRBJ2-1, with TRBD2 matching 10 bases. Trimming cost V 4 bases and J 3 bases; bases outside gene matches: 3. Germline V lookup: CDR1 MNHEY, CDR2 SVGEGT. The CDR3 spans 15 residues. CDR3 sequence: CASSFSGGDYNEQFF. The CDR3 DNA is TGTGCCAGCAGTTTCAGCGGGGGGGACTACAATGAGCAGTTCTTC.

The V call is TRBV7-9, the J call TRBJ2-2; no reliable D call. This CDR3 has 14 amino acids. Germline V CDR1 and CDR2: SEHNR, FQNEAQ (reference sequence). The V and J ends lost 5 bases and 9 bases respectively, with 16 bases between them. CDR3 nucleotide sequence: TGTGCCAGCAGCCCGACTGCGGCAAGGAGGGAGCTGTTTTTT. It encodes CASSPTAARRELFF.